This TCR beta chain was sequenced for a study of tumor and adjacent non-tumor tissue in lung cancer. There are 15 residues in the CDR3. Germline assignment: CDR1 SGHNT and CDR2 YENEEA. A modified ARM-PCR protocol with three rounds of nested PCR amplified TCRbeta. Via MiXCR, TCRdb re-called the multiplex PCR reads, giving one row per CDR3 protein. The data show about 75,000 distinct CDR3 sequences, roughly 80% seen once. No cell sorting was done before RNA was extracted from the tissue. Chemotherapy-naive patients with new lung cancer underwent thoracic surgery in China, August–November 2014. The sample was lung tumor tissue. V usage is TRBV11-3 and J usage is TRBJ2-2; 8 positions match TRBD1. The source is a woman between 45 and 60 years old with non-small cell lung cancer. CDR3 residues: CVCSSYGTGHGELFF. CDR3 DNA sequence: TGTGTCTGCAGCTCTTACGGGACAGGACACGGGGAGCTGTTTTTT. Supplemented by reference TRBV11-3 and TRBJ2-2, the full variable domain reads EAGVVQSPRYKIIEKKQPVAFWCNPISGHNTLYWYLQNLGQGPELLIRYENEEAVDDSQLPKDRFSAERLKGVDSTLKIQPAELGDSAVYLCVCSSYGTGHGELFFGEGSRLTVL.